The 20 T cell receptor beta chains reported below all come from one sample, sequenced in a study of T cells after yellow fever vaccination. In TCRdb, the 5' RACE reads were re-called with MiXCR into one record per CDR3 protein. The sample yields roughly 63,000 distinct CDR3 sequences, 6.5% to 9% seen once. Sequenced material: CD8+ T cells sorted from PBMCs, taken 15 days after the yellow fever booster vaccination. These receptors were obtained from a man between 25 and 39 years old who received the YFV17D yellow fever vaccine.

The gene calls are TRBV30 and TRBJ1-3; weak D call: TRBD1 (5 bases). Trimming stripped 0 bases from V and 0 bases from J, with 9 bases between. The length of the CDR3 is 15 residues. The germline gives CDR1 GTSNPN, CDR2 SVGIG (reference sequence). The CDR3 nucleotides read TGTGCCTGGAGTGTACAGGTGGTCTCTGGAAACACCATATATTTT. Amino acid sequence: CAWSVQVVSGNTIYF.

This clonotype has ten or more counts. This chain links TRBV3-1 with TRBJ2-1; D ambiguous. The CDR3 covers 14 residues. The V gene's germline CDR1 is LGHDT and CDR2 YNNKEL (reference sequence). V was pared by 1 base and J by 6 bases, with 10 bases between. The CDR3 DNA sequence: TGTGCCAGCAGCCAAGGCCAAGCCTCCAATGAGCAGTTCTTC. Encoded protein: CASSQGQASNEQFF.

This clonotype was found many times. The chain uses TRBV27 and TRBJ2-7; 9 bases are shared with TRBD2. The CDR3 has 14 residues. The V segment lost 8 bases and the J segment 0 bases; nucleotides outside the gene matches: 5. Germline lookup yields CDR1 MNHEY and CDR2 SMNVEV (reference sequence). CDR3 in DNA: TGTGCCAGCGGAAGACTAGCGGCCTCCTACGAGCAGTACTTC. As protein: CASGRLAASYEQYF.

This clonotype was seen repeatedly, ten times or more. The genes are TRBV6-5 and TRBJ2-5; D uncertain. The germline V gene has CDR1 MNHEY and CDR2 SVGAGI. The CDR3 runs to 12 residues. Trimming took 5 bases from V and 5 from J, leaving 9 bases between them. The chain's CDR3 is CASSPYGETQYF. DNA for the CDR3: TGTGCCAGCAGTCCCTACGGGGAGACCCAGTACTTC.

This clonotype appeared many times. The chain recombines TRBV4-2 with TRBJ2-7; the match to TRBD2 covers 11 bases. CDR3 length equals 16 residues. Germline CDR1 reads LGHNA; CDR2 reads YNFKEQ. The junction had 4 bases not matched to a gene; V was cut back by 0 bases and J by 3 bases. This chain's CDR3 is CASSQDWGLADYEQYF. DNA for the CDR3: TGTGCCAGCAGCCAAGATTGGGGACTAGCGGACTACGAGCAGTACTTC.

This clonotype turned up a few times. This chain uses TRBV7-8 with TRBJ2-1; maybe TRBD2 (6 bases). CDR1 and CDR2 (germline): SGHVS, FQNEAQ. V was pared by 6 bases and J by 5 bases, with 20 bases between. The CDR3 extends over 16 amino acids. This chain's CDR3 is CASSQPGGRPHNEQFF. Here the CDR3 DNA reads TGTGCCAGCAGTCAACCCGGAGGGAGGCCCCACAATGAGCAGTTCTTC.

Remarks on this clonotype: Since a much larger clone is just one base distant, this may be a read error. V gene TRBV10-3 combines with J gene TRBJ2-7; D not resolved. The CDR3 is 11 amino acids. Looked up from germline, CDR1 is ENHRY and CDR2 is SYGVKD. Trimming removed 10 bases at V and 3 bases at J, with 10 bases between. The CDR3 nucleotides are TGTGCCACCGGTTCGAGCTACGAGCAGTACTTC. Translating it yields CATGSSYEQYF.

This clonotype was counted at least ten times. This sequence joins TRBV28 and TRBJ2-6; 10 nucleotides align to TRBD2. Trimming took 2 bases from V and 3 from J; bases not matched to a gene: 10. The length of the CDR3 is 19 residues. CDR1 is MDHEN and CDR2 is SYDVKM in the germline V gene. The CDR3 nucleotides read TGTGCCAGCAGTTTACCAGCGGGAGGGCTAGAGGATGGGGCCAACGTCCTGACTTTC. This sequence encodes CASSLPAGGLEDGANVLTF. Variable domain in full (rest from reference TRBV28 and TRBJ2-6): DVKVTQSSRYLVKRTGEKVFLECVQDMDHENMFWYRQDPGLGLRLIYFSYDVKMKEKGDIPEGYSVSREKKERFSLILESASTNQTSMYLCASSLPAGGLEDGANVLTFGAGSRLTVL.

In its sample, this clonotype was seen many times. The V gene is TRBV3-1, the J gene TRBJ2-7; 7 nucleotides agree with TRBD1. The V gene's germline CDR1 is LGHDT and CDR2 YNNKEL (reference sequence). V shed 3 bases, J shed 0 bases, and the junction held 5 bases outside the gene matches. The CDR3 length is 15 residues. Written as DNA, the CDR3 is TGTGCCAGCAGCCACCACAGGGGCCGCTCCTACGAGCAGTACTTC. It codes for CASSHHRGRSYEQYF.

This clonotype occurred many times. The chain has TRBV10-3 and TRBJ2-1; 15 bases are a match to TRBD2. Germline V gene data show CDR1 as ENHRY and CDR2 as SYGVKD. This CDR3 is 17 amino acids long. Germline trimming cut 4 bases from V and 5 bases from J; bases unmatched to any gene: 6. The CDR3, as DNA: TGTGCCATCAGTGCCGGACTAGCGGGAGGGGGGGACAATGAGCAGTTCTTC. Its protein product is CAISAGLAGGGDNEQFF.

Ten or more counts support this clonotype. The chain joins TRBV12-3 or TRBV12-4 to TRBJ2-7, with D unclear. V was pared by 5 bases and J by 9 bases, with 17 bases between. The CDR3 extends over 13 amino acids. The CDR3 loop reads CASSPPGSDTQYF. The CDR3 bases are TGTGCCAGCAGTCCACCCGGGTCCGATACGCAGTACTTC.

This clonotype was recorded many times. This sequence joins TRBV6-2 or TRBV6-3 and TRBJ2-1, with 7 nucleotides matching TRBD1. This CDR3 is 13 amino acids long. J was trimmed by 3 bases and V by 4 bases; bases with no gene match: 0. Germline V gene data show CDR1 as MNHEY and CDR2 as SVGEGT. This chain's CDR3 is CASSWDSYNEQFF. In DNA form, the CDR3 reads TGTGCCAGCAGTTGGGACAGCTACAATGAGCAGTTCTTC.

This clonotype was seen at least ten times. The V and J genes are TRBV10-3 and TRBJ1-5; no clear D gene. The V gene lost 0 bases and the J gene lost 3 bases, with 12 bases spanning the gap. CDR1 is ENHRY and CDR2 is SYGVKD in the germline V gene. This CDR3 is built from 16 residues. The CDR3 bases are TGTGCCATCAGTGAGTCCCAGAGCTTGGACAATCAGCCCCAGCATTTT. Amino acids: CAISESQSLDNQPQHF.

This clonotype was detected ten times or more. This chain uses TRBV3-1 with TRBJ2-7, with no clear D. The CDR3 has 15 residues. Germline loops: CDR1 LGHDT, CDR2 YNNKEL (reference sequence). V gave up 0 bases and J gave up 5 bases, with 14 bases separating them. CDR3 residues: CASSQDLASMNEQYF. CDR3 nucleotide sequence: TGTGCCAGCAGCCAAGATCTGGCAAGCATGAACGAGCAGTACTTC.

The sample holds many counts of this clonotype. This rearrangement joins TRBV29-1 to TRBJ1-2, with a weak D call TRBD1 (5 bases). The CDR3 is made up of 14 amino acids. Trimming pared 0 bases from V and 8 bases from J, leaving 16 bases between. The germline gives CDR1 SQVTM, CDR2 ANQGSEA. The DNA of the CDR3 is TGCAGCGTTGAAGATCTGGGACTCCGCTGGGGCTACACCTTC. Amino acid sequence: CSVEDLGLRWGYTF.

The table lists this clonotype with many counts. The chain uses TRBV9 and TRBJ2-1; 8 nucleotides line up with TRBD2. Trimming at V came to 6 bases and at J to 7 bases, leaving 9 bases not matched to a gene. Germline V CDR1 and CDR2: SGDLS, YYNGEE. The CDR3 length is 14 residues. The CDR3 loop reads CASTVTGGVNEQFF. The CDR3 nucleotides read TGTGCCAGCACGGTGACGGGAGGGGTTAATGAGCAGTTCTTC.

At least ten counts were recorded for this clonotype. J is TRBJ1-2 and V is TRBV10-2; 10 nucleotides agree with TRBD1. Losses at the gene ends were 10 bases for V and 4 bases for J; bases not matched to a gene: 9. Per the germline V gene, CDR1 is WSHSY and CDR2 is SAAADI. The CDR3 runs to 14 residues. The chain's CDR3 is CAIRPGQGIYGYTF. As DNA, the CDR3 is TGCGCCATTCGACCGGGACAGGGGATCTATGGCTACACCTTC.

This clonotype has a count of ten or more. CDR3 sequence (DNA): TGCGCCAGCAGCCCCGGCTCTACTAGCGGGCAAGAGACCCAGTACTTC. Translation: CASSPGSTSGQETQYF. This chain joins TRBV4-3 and TRBJ2-5; TRBD2 matches 9 bases. The germline V gene encodes CDR1 LGHNA and CDR2 YSLEER. V gave up 4 bases and J gave up 2 bases; unmatched junction bases: 8. This CDR3 is built from 16 residues.

At least ten counts were recorded for this clonotype. The CDR3 bases are TGTGCCAGCAGTTTAGGGTCTAGGGTAGGTGAGCAGTATTTT. It encodes CASSLGSRVGEQYF. This chain links TRBV12-3 or TRBV12-4 with TRBJ2-3; D gene uncertain. The V gene lost 1 base and the J gene lost 11 bases, with 16 bases spanning the gap. This CDR3 is 14 amino acids long.

This clonotype was observed at least ten times. The chain employs TRBV6-5 and TRBJ2-3; D is ambiguous. The CDR3 has 12 residues. Germline V gene data show CDR1 as MNHEY and CDR2 as SVGAGI. Between the trimmed V and J ends, which lost 5 bases and 0 bases, there was a span of 3 bases. This chain's CDR3 is CASSKSTDTQYF. The CDR3 bases are TGTGCCAGCAGTAAGAGCACAGATACGCAGTATTTT.